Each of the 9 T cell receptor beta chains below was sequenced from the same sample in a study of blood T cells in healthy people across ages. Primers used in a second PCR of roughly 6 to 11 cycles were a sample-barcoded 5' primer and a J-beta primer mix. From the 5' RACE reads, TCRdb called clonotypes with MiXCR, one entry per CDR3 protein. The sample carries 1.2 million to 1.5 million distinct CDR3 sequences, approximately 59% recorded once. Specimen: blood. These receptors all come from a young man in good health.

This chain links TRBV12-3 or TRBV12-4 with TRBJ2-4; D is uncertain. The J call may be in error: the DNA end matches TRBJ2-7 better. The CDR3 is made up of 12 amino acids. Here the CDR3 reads CASTLDLSEQYF. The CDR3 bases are TGTGCCAGCACTTTGGACCTTTCCGAGCAGTACTTC.

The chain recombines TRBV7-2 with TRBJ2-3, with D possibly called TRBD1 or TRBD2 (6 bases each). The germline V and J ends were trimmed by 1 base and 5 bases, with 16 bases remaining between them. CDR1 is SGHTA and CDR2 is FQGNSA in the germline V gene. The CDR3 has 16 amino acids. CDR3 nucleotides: TGTGCCAGCAGCTTAGTAGGTGATAGGGGGGTAGATACGCAGTATTTT. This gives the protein CASSLVGDRGVDTQYF.

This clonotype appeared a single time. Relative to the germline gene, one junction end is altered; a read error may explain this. CDR3 nucleotide sequence: TGCGCCAGCAGCGTGGTGGACTCCCAAGAGACCCAGTACTTT. It codes for CASSVVDSQETQYF. The chain recombines TRBV5-1 with TRBJ2-5; possibly TRBD2 for D (5 bases). CDR3 length: 14 residues. Per germline, CDR1 SGHRS and CDR2 YFSETQ.

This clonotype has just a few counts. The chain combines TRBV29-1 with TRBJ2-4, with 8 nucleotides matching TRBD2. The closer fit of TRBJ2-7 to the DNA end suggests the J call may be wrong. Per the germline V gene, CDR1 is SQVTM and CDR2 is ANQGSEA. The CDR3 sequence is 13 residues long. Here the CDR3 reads CSVVLAGIDEQYF. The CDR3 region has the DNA TGCAGCGTTGTATTAGCGGGGATCGACGAGCAGTACTTC.

In DNA form, the CDR3 reads TGTGCCATCAGTGAGTCTGGGACAGGGGGCTACGAGCAGTACTTC. This translates into CAISESGTGGYEQYF. This chain links TRBV10-3 with TRBJ2-7; 11 bases match TRBD1. Germline CDR1 reads ENHRY; CDR2 reads SYGVKD. This CDR3 region has 15 residues. After removal of 0 bases from V and 3 bases from J, the junction contained 1 base not matched to a gene.

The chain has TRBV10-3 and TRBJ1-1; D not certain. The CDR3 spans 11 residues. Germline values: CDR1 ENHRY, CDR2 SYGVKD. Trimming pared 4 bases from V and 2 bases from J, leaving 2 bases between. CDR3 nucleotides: TGTGCCATCAGTGGTAACACTGAAGCTTTCTTT. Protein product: CAISGNTEAFF.

The chain's CDR3 is CASSGIGQSYEQYF. For the CDR3, the DNA is TGTGCCAGCAGCGGGATAGGCCAGAGCTACGAGCAGTACTTC. The chain combines TRBV28 with TRBJ2-5, with D possibly being TRBD2 (5 bases). The J call is uncertain, as TRBJ2-7 better fits the DNA end. CDR3 length: 14 residues. Germline lookup yields CDR1 MDHEN and CDR2 SYDVKM.

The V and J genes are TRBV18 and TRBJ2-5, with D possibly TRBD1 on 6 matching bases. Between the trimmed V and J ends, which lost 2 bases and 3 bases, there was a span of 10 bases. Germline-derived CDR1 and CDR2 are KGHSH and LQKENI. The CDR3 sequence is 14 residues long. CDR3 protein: CASSPERTEETQYF. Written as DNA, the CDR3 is TGTGCCAGCTCACCAGAAAGGACAGAAGAGACCCAGTACTTC.

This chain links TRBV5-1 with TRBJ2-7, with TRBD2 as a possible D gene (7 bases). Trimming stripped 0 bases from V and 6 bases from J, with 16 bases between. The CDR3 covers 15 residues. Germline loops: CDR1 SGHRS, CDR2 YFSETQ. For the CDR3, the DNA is TGCGCCAGCAGCTTGGGCGGGGGCCAGGGATTCGAGCAGTACTTC. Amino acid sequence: CASSLGGGQGFEQYF.